This TCR beta chain was retrieved from a study of shared clonotypes between healthy human individuals. Study-level results: At large depth, rarefaction still showed sorted-subset sequencing to be incomplete. Specimens sampled were limited to blood, with tissue repertoires likely differing.

As concerns this clone: The antigen is undetermined.

Repertoires were generated with immunoSEQ multiplex PCR, while TCRdb's copy carries only in-frame clones and drops some. The sample has approximately 1.5 million clones, 95% to 99% seen once. V shed 5 bases, J shed 9 bases, and the junction held 16 bases outside the gene matches. The CDR3 has 15 amino acids. The germline CDR1 and CDR2 sequences are SEHNR and FQNEAQ (reference sequence). The study drew all its donors from Caucasian adults living in Nashville, Tennessee. The origin of this receptor is a man under 40 in good health. The chain uses TRBV7-9 and TRBJ2-7, with 7 bases identical to TRBD1. The sequenced sample consisted of naive CD4+ T cells sorted from blood. Indicated subset: CD45RA+ positively selected. The CDR3 here is CASSAAGQAVRGQYF. The CDR3 bases are TGTGCCAGCAGCGCTGCTGGACAGGCAGTACGTGGGCAGTACTTC.